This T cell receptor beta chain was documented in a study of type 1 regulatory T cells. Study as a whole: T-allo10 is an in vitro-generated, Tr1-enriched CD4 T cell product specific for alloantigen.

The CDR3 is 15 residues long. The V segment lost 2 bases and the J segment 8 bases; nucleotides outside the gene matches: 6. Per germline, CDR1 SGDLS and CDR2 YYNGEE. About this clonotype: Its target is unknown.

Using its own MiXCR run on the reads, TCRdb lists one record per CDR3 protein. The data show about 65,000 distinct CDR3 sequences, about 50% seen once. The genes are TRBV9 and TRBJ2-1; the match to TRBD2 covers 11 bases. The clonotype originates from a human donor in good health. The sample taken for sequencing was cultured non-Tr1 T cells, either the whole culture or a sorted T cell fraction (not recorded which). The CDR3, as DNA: TGTGCCAGCAGCGTCCGACTAGCGGGGACAGATGAGCAGTTCTTC. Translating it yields CASSVRLAGTDEQFF.